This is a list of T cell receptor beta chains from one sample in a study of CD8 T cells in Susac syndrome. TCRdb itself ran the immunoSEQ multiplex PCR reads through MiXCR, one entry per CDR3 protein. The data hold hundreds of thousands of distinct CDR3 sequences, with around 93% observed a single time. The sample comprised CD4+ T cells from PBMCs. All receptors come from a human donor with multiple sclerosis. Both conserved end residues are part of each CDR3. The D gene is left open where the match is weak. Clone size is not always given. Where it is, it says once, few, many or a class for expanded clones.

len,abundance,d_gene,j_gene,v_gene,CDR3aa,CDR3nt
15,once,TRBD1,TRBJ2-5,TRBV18,CASSPNPGGMETQYF,TGTGCCAGCTCACCAAACCCAGGGGGTATGGAGACCCAGTACTTC
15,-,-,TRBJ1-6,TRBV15,CATSVRDTSNSPLHF,TGTGCCACCAGCGTCCGGGACACCTCTAATTCACCCCTCCACTTT
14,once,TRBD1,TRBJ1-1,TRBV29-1,CSTRDRVMNTEAFF,TGCAGCACACGGGACAGGGTTATGAACACTGAAGCTTTCTTT
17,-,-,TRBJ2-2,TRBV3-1,CASSQGSRSGNTGELFF,TGTGCCAGCAGCCAAGGGTCCCGGAGTGGGAACACCGGGGAGCTGTTTTTT
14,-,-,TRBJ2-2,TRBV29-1,CSALPGTNTGELFF,TGCAGCGCGCTTCCCGGGACTAACACCGGGGAGCTGTTTTTT
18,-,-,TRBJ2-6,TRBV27,CASSGSGTVRRGANVLTF,TGTGCCAGCAGTGGATCCGGGACGGTTAGGCGTGGGGCCAACGTCCTGACTTTC
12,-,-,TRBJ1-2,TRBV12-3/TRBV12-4,CASSSGWWGYTF,TGTGCCAGCAGTTCAGGGTGGTGGGGCTACACCTTC
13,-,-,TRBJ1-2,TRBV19,CASSTGVVYGYTF,TGTGCCAGTAGTACAGGGGTGGTCTATGGCTACACCTTC
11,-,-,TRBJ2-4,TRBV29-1,CSVGTKNIQYF,TGCAGCGTTGGTACCAAAAACATTCAGTACTTC
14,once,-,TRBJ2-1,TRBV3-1,CASSLGTLTREVFF,TGTGCCAGCAGCCTCGGGACTCTTACAAGGGAGGTGTTCTTC
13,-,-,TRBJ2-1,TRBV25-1,CASSGQLGDEQFF,TGTGCCAGCAGTGGGCAGCTGGGGGATGAGCAGTTCTTC
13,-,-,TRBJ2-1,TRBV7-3,CASSLLWDNEQFF,TGTGCCAGCAGCTTATTATGGGACAATGAGCAGTTCTTC
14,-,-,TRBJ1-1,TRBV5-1,CASSSEGLFTEAFF,TGCGCCAGCAGCTCGGAGGGGTTGTTCACTGAAGCTTTCTTT
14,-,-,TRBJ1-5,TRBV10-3,CAIGTREDRGPQHF,TGTGCCATCGGTACTCGTGAGGATCGAGGGCCCCAGCATTTT
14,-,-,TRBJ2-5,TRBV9,CASSPGEREGTQYF,TGTGCCAGCAGCCCGGGGGAGAGGGAAGGGACCCAGTACTTC
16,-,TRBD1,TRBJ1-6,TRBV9,CASSVRDRDSGSPLHF,TGTGCCAGCAGCGTCCGGGACAGGGACTCTGGTTCACCCCTCCACTTT
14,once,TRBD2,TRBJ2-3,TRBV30,CAWSPSGLAGAQYF,TGTGCCTGGAGTCCATCTGGACTAGCGGGTGCGCAGTATTTT
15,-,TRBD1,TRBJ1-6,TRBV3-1,CASSQLDRGNSPLHF,TGTGCCAGCAGCCAACTGGACAGGGGCAATTCACCCCTCCACTTT
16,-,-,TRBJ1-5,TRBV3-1,CASSQDFGSSRQPQHF,TGTGCCAGCAGCCAAGATTTCGGCTCCTCGCGGCAGCCCCAGCATTTT
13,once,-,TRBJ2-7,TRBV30,CAWSPERVVEQYF,TGTGCCTGGAGTCCCGAGAGAGTCGTCGAGCAGTACTTC
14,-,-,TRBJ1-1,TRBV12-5,CASADGGPDTEAFF,TGTGCTAGTGCCGACGGGGGGCCTGACACTGAAGCTTTCTTT
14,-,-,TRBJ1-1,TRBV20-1,CSATAGGWDTEAFF,TGCAGTGCTACCGCCGGGGGTTGGGACACTGAAGCTTTCTTT
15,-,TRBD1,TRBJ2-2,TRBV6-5,CASRLADRSYGELFF,TGTGCCAGCAGACTCGCGGACAGGTCTTACGGGGAGCTGTTTTTT
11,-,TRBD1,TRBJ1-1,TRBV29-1,CSTRTGGRAFF,TGCAGCACCCGGACAGGGGGCCGAGCTTTCTTT
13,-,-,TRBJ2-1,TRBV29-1,CSVAASQDNEQFF,TGCAGCGTGGCCGCCTCCCAAGACAATGAGCAGTTCTTC
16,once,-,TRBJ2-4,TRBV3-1,CASSQDLGGSKNIQYF,TGTGCCAGCAGCCAAGATCTCGGGGGATCCAAAAACATTCAGTACTTC
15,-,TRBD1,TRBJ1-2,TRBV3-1,CTSSQVGQLNYGYTF,TGTACCAGCAGCCAAGTGGGACAGCTTAACTATGGCTACACCTTC
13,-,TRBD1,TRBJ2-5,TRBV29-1,CSVATGTEETQYF,TGCAGCGTTGCAACCGGGACAGAAGAGACCCAGTACTTC
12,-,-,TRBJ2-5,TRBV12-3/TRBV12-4,CASSFRYETQYF,TGTGCCAGCAGCTTCCGATATGAGACCCAGTACTTC
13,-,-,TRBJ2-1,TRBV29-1,CSVVVIRGNEQFF,TGCAGCGTTGTAGTTATAAGGGGGAATGAGCAGTTCTTC
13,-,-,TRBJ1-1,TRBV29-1,CSVRRGAYTEAFF,TGCAGCGTAAGACGGGGAGCGTACACTGAAGCTTTCTTT
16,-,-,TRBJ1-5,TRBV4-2,CASSRDVGSTNQPQHF,TGTGCCAGCAGCCGAGACGTGGGGTCTACCAATCAGCCCCAGCATTTT
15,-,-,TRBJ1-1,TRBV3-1,CASSQGPQENTEAFF,TGTGCCAGCAGCCAAGGACCACAGGAGAACACTGAAGCTTTCTTT